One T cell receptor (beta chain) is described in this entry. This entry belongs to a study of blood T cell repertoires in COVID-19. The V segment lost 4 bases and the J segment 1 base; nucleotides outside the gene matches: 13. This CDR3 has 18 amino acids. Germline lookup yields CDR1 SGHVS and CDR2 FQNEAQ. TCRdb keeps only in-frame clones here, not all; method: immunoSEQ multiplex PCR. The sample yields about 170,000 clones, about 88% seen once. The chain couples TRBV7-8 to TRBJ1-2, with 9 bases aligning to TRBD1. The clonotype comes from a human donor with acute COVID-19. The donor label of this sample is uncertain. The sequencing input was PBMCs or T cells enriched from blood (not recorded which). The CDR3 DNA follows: TGTGCCAGCAGCTACGGGAACAGGGGGCAGGTGAATAACTATGGCTACACCTTC. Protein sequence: CASSYGNRGQVNNYGYTF.